This T cell receptor (beta chain) was obtained from a study of T cell responses to AZD1222 COVID-19 vaccine. General study results and limits: Repertoires in all cases were sampled only once the peak T cell response had passed. Among AZD1222 vaccinees, only 5 to 7 were seropositive at baseline. In a largely white British group with more females than males, clonal diversity was possibly underestimated. Receipt of two AZD1222 doses was followed by a rise in Spike-specific TCR breadth and depth.

As regards this clone: Its antigen is unknown.

There are 14 residues in the CDR3. Germline CDR1 is SGDLS and CDR2 is YYNGEE. The V and J ends lost 4 bases and 6 bases, in that order; junction bases with no gene match: 7. Some clones are missing from TCRdb's copy, which holds only in-frame ones; the method was immunoSEQ multiplex PCR. The sample holds about 86,000 clones, 88% seen once. The rearrangement uses TRBV9 and TRBJ1-1, with 9 bases that match TRBD1. The specimen was peripheral blood, collected 28 days after the second AZD1222 dose. The receptor's source is an adult who received the AZD1222 COVID-19 vaccine. DNA of the CDR3: TGTGCCAGCAGCCCAATACAGGGGGCTCCTGAAGCTTTCTTT. This codes for CASSPIQGAPEAFF.